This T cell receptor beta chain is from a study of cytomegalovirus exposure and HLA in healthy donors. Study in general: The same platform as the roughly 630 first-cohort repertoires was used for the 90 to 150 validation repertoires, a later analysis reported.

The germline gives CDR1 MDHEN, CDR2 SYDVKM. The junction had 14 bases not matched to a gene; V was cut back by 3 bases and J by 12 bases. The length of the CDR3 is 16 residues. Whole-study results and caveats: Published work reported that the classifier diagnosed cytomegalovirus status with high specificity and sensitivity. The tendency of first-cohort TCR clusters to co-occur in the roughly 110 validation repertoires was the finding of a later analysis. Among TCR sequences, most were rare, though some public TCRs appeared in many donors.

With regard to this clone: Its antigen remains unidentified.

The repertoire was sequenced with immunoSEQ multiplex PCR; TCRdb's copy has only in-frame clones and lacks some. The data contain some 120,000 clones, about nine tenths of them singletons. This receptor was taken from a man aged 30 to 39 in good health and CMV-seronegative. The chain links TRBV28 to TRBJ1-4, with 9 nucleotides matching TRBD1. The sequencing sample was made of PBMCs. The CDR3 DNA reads TGTGCCAGCAGTTTCCGGGCCACAGGGGGCTTAGGGGAACTGTTTTTT. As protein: CASSFRATGGLGELFF.